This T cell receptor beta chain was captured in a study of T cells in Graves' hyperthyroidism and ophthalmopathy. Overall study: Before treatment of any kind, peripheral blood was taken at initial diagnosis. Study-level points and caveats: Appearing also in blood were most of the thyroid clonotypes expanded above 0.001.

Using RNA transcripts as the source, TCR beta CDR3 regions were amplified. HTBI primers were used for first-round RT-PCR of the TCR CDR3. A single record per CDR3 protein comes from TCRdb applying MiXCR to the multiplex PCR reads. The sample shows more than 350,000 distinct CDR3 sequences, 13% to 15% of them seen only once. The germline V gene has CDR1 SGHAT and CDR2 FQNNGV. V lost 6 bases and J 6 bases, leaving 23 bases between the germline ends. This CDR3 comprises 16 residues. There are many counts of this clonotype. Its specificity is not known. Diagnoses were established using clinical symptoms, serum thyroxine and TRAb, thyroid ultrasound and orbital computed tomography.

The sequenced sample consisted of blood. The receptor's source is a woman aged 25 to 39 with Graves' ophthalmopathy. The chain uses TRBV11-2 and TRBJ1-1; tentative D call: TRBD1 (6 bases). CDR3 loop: CASSFGRTVLGSEAFF. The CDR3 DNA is TGTGCCAGCAGTTTCGGCCGGACAGTACTCGGGTCTGAAGCTTTCTTT.